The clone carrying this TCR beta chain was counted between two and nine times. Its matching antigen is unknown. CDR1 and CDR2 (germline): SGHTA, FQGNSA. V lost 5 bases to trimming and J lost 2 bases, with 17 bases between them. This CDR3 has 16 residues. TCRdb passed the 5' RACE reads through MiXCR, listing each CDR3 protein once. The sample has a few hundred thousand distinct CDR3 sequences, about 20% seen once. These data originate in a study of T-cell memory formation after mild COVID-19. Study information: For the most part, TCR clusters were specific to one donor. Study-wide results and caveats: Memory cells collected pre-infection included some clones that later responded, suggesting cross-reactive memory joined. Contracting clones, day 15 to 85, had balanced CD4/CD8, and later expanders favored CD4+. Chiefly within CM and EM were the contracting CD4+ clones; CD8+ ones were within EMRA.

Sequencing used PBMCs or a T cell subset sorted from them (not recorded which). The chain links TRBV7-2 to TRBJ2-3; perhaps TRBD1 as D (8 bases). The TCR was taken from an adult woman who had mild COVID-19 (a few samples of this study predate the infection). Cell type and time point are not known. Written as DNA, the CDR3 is TGTGCCAGCAGCGTAACAGGGGGGGCGGACACAGATACGCAGTATTTT. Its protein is CASSVTGGADTDTQYF.